This T cell receptor beta chain was recorded in a study of shared clonotypes between healthy human individuals. Findings and limits, study-wide: Some clonotypes were shared by all four sorted-subset donors, while others were not shared. The non-shared ones had lower generation probabilities than the shared ones. Rarefaction revealed incomplete sorted-subset sequencing despite large depth.

Authors' analysis steps: ImmunoSEQ junction-only sequences lacked quality scores, so their filtering differed. Data came from immunoSEQ multiplex PCR; TCRdb stores just in-frame clones and leaves some out. The V and J calls and clone size were taken over from that table, and D and trimming were inferred from the DNA. Of about 680,000 clones listed, 73% were seen once; the top ten hold under 2%. Every one of the donors was a Caucasian adult that lived in Nashville, Tennessee. Deletions cut 4 bases from V and 2 bases from J, with 15 bases between. The CDR3 is 15 residues long. The germline CDR1 and CDR2 sequences are SGHRS and YFSETQ. To note about this clone: Its antigen is still unknown.

The sample consisted of memory CD4+ T cells sorted from blood. The subset was: CD45RA-negative fraction. This receptor was taken from a woman in her twenties or thirties in good health. The V gene is TRBV5-1, the J gene TRBJ2-5; no reliable D call. The CDR3 reads CASSARALQQETQYF. CDR3 nucleotide sequence: TGCGCCAGCAGCGCCCGGGCTCTCCAACAAGAGACCCAGTACTTC.